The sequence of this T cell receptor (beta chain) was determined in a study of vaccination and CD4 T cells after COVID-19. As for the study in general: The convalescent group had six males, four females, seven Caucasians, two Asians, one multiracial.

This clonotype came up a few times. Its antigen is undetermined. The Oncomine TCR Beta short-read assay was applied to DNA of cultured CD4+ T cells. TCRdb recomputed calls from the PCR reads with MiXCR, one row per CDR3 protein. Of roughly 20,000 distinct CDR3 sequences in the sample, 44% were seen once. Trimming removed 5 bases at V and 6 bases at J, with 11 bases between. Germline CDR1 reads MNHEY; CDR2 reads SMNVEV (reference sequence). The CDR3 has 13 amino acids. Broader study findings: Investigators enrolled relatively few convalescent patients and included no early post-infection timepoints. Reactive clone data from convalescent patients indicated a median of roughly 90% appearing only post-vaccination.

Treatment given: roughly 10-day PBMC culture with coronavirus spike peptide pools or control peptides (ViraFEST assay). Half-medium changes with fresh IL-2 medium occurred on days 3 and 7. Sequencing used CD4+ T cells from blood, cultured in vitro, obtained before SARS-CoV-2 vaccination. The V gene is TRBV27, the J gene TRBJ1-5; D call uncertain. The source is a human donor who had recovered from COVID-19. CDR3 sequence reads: CASSVGYGQPQHF. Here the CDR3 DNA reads TGTGCCAGCAGTGTGGGGTACGGTCAGCCCCAGCATTTT.